The 31 T cell receptor beta chains below were found in one sample sequenced in a study of T cell repertoires in aging, cancer and after chemotherapy. TCR beta rearrangements were amplified from peripheral blood genomic DNA. TRB rearrangements spanning V, D and J were amplified using mixed TRB-A/B primers. TCRdb independently ran MiXCR on the multiplex PCR reads; one entry per CDR3 protein. In the table there are more than 1,500 distinct CDR3 sequences, 30% to 35% of which are singletons. The sequencing input was blood. All receptors derive from a human donor with a blood cancer.

The chain employs TRBV27 and TRBJ1-2, with D possibly being TRBD1 (5 bases). V gave up 6 bases and J gave up 8 bases, with 13 bases separating them. CDR1 MNHEY and CDR2 SMNVEV come from the germline V gene (reference sequence). The CDR3 has 12 residues. The CDR3 region has the DNA TGTGCCAGCAGAGACCAGGGATACGGCTACACCTTC. Protein: CASRDQGYGYTF.

This clonotype came up a few times. The V and J genes are TRBV6-1 and TRBJ1-2, with 9 bases that match TRBD1. V was pared by 7 bases and J by 5 bases, with 8 bases of the junction left unmatched. This CDR3 comprises 14 residues. Looked up from germline, CDR1 is MNHNS and CDR2 is SASEGT. The DNA for the CDR3 is TGTGCCAGCAACCCGGGACAGGGTAGTTATGGCTACACCTTC. Translation gives CASNPGQGSYGYTF.

This clonotype is classed as large (0.1 to 1%). The genes are TRBV30 and TRBJ1-5; 8 bases are shared with TRBD1. V shed 4 bases and J 0 bases; nucleotides not matched to a gene: 11. The V gene's germline CDR1 is GTSNPN and CDR2 SVGIG (reference sequence). CDR3 size: 17 residues. CDR3 DNA: TGTGCCTGGACTACCGGGACAGGAACACTTAGCAATCAGCCCCAGCATTTT. It is translated as CAWTTGTGTLSNQPQHF.

The chain links TRBV5-4 to TRBJ2-1, with a weak D call TRBD2 (6 bases). From germline, CDR1 is SGHNT and CDR2 YYREEE (reference sequence). The CDR3 length is 15 residues. Trimming stripped 0 bases from V and 2 bases from J, with 9 bases between. Here the CDR3 reads CASSLAWGAYNEQFF. The CDR3 nucleotides are TGTGCCAGCAGCTTGGCGTGGGGGGCCTACAATGAGCAGTTCTTC.

The genes are TRBV6-5 and TRBJ2-2; D ambiguous. Germline CDR1 is MNHEY and CDR2 is SVGAGI. There are 15 residues in the CDR3. Trimming stripped 6 bases from V and 0 bases from J, with 11 bases between. The CDR3 nucleotides are TGTGCCAGCAGACTCACGTCTACGAACACCGGGGAGCTGTTTTTT. It specifies CASRLTSTNTGELFF.

The chain joins TRBV5-4 to TRBJ1-6; D is possibly TRBD1 (5 bases). CDR3 length: 15 residues. Trimming took 1 base from V and 7 from J, leaving 12 bases between them. CDR1 is SGHNT, CDR2 YYREEE, per germline (reference sequence). The CDR3, as DNA: TGTGCCAGCAGCTTGAGTAAGGGGATGAATTCACCCCTCCACTTT. It is translated as CASSLSKGMNSPLHF.

V usage is TRBV19 and J usage is TRBJ2-7; 11 bases agree with TRBD1. Germline lookup yields CDR1 LNHDA and CDR2 SQIVND (reference sequence). V shed 1 base and J 2 bases; nucleotides not matched to a gene: 4. CDR3 length: 16 amino acids. As DNA, the CDR3 is TGTGCCAGTAGTATAGTCGGGACAGGGGGTACCTACGAGCAGTACTTC. This encodes CASSIVGTGGTYEQYF.

This rearrangement joins TRBV6-5 to TRBJ2-1; TRBD2 agrees at 9 bases. This CDR3 is 14 amino acids long. Trimming removed 10 bases from V and 5 bases from J; junction bases left unmatched: 9. Per germline, CDR1 MNHEY and CDR2 SVGAGI. Here the CDR3 DNA reads TGTGCCATCCTTATTTGCGGGGGGGACAATGAGCAGTTCTTC. It specifies CAILICGGDNEQFF.

The chain couples TRBV5-1 to TRBJ2-7; TRBD2 aligns across 7 bases. Germline V gene lookup returns CDR1 SGHRS and CDR2 YFSETQ. Germline trimming cut 4 bases from V and 9 bases from J; bases unmatched to any gene: 10. The CDR3 runs 13 residues. CDR3 nucleotides: TGCGCCAGCAGCGGGGACTACGATTTGACGCAGTACTTC. Protein: CASSGDYDLTQYF.

In its sample, this clonotype is large. This rearrangement joins TRBV29-1 to TRBJ2-7, with a tentative D call TRBD1 (8 bases). V was shortened by 6 bases and J by 4 bases, with 16 bases between the two germline ends. The V gene's germline CDR1 is SQVTM and CDR2 ANQGSEA. This CDR3 has 13 amino acids. CDR3 protein: CSVGGQGGYEQYF. In DNA form, the CDR3 reads TGCAGCGTGGGAGGACAGGGAGGGTACGAGCAGTACTTC.

The chain joins TRBV18 to TRBJ1-4; 9 bases align to TRBD1. V was pared by 2 bases and J by 7 bases, with 5 bases of the junction left unmatched. The CDR3 totals 15 residues. Per germline, CDR1 KGHSH and CDR2 LQKENI. Written as DNA, the CDR3 is TGTGCCAGCTCACCAAGGACAGGGGATCCTGAAAAACTGTTTTTT. It is translated as CASSPRTGDPEKLFF.

This clonotype was seen a few times. The chain combines TRBV12-3 or TRBV12-4 with TRBJ1-1; TRBD1 is a possible D gene (5 bases). Trimming shortened V by 6 bases and J by 0 bases, and 11 bases separated the two germline ends. CDR3 length equals 14 residues. In nucleotides, the CDR3 is TGTGCCAGCAGCTCGGGGACGGTGAACACTGAAGCTTTCTTT. This gives the protein CASSSGTVNTEAFF.

This sequence joins TRBV27 and TRBJ1-2; D remains ambiguous. CDR3 length: 13 residues. V was cut by 6 bases and J by 4 bases, with 12 bases left in between. The V gene's germline CDR1 is MNHEY and CDR2 SMNVEV (reference sequence). The CDR3, as DNA: TGTGCCAGCAGCCCAGGTTTCGGCTATGGCTACACCTTC. It is translated as CASSPGFGYGYTF.

This chain uses TRBV5-4 with TRBJ2-1; 11 bases agree with TRBD2. The germline V gene has CDR1 SGHNT and CDR2 YYREEE (reference sequence). The CDR3 has 15 residues. V lost 4 bases to trimming and J lost 7 bases; unmatched junction nucleotides: 7. This chain's CDR3 is CASSTGLAGVNEQFF. The CDR3 bases are TGTGCCAGCAGCACAGGACTAGCGGGTGTTAATGAGCAGTTCTTC.

In its sample, this clonotype was seen a few times. This chain links TRBV5-5 with TRBJ1-2; D not resolved. V lost 2 bases and J 4 bases, leaving 12 bases between the germline ends. The CDR3 totals 14 residues. The germline V gene encodes CDR1 SGHKS and CDR2 YYEKEE (reference sequence). The DNA of the CDR3 is TGTGCCAGCAGCTTCGTCGCTGGGAGCTATGGCTACACCTTC. Translation gives CASSFVAGSYGYTF.

This clonotype was seen just once. With a much larger clone just one base away, this may be a read error. J is TRBJ2-1 and V is TRBV10-3; TRBD1 aligns across 9 bases. Germline V gives CDR1 ENHRY, CDR2 SYGVKD. The CDR3 is made up of 12 amino acids. Here the CDR3 reads CAIKTGGNKQFF. CDR3 nucleotides: TGTGCCATCAAAACAGGGGGCAATAAGCAGTTCTTC.

The chain recombines TRBV7-2 with TRBJ1-5; unclear D gene. The V gene's germline CDR1 is SGHTA and CDR2 FQGNSA. There are 14 residues in the CDR3. V was clipped by 5 bases and J by 7 bases, with 15 bases between them. The CDR3 DNA sequence: TGTGCCAGCAGCGCCAAGGACGGCCTACAGCCCCAGCATTTT. This encodes CASSAKDGLQPQHF.

This clonotype is categorized as large. The V and J genes are TRBV19 and TRBJ2-1; the match to TRBD1 covers 11 bases. V trimming: 1 base; J trimming: 9 bases; junction bases outside the gene matches: 5. The CDR3 extends over 15 amino acids. The germline V gene encodes CDR1 LNHDA and CDR2 SQIVND (reference sequence). CDR3 nucleotide sequence: TGTGCCAGTAGTATAGTCGGGACAGGGGGTAGTGAGCAGTTCTTC. Translated, it gives CASSIVGTGGSEQFF.

The chain uses TRBV19 and TRBJ2-1; 11 bases line up with TRBD1. The CDR3 has 15 residues. V lost 1 base and J lost 9; bases outside the gene matches: 5. Germline V gives CDR1 LNHDA, CDR2 SQIVND (reference sequence). Here the CDR3 reads CASSIGGTGGSEQFF. Here the CDR3 DNA reads TGTGCCAGTAGTATAGGAGGGACAGGGGGTAGTGAGCAGTTCTTC.

This clonotype was counted only a few times. J is TRBJ2-2 and V is TRBV6-5; D is undetermined. The germline V and J ends were trimmed by 7 bases and 0 bases, with 24 bases remaining between them. In germline, CDR1 is MNHEY, CDR2 SVGAGI. This CDR3 comprises 19 residues. The CDR3 DNA is TGTGCCAGCACCCCCTTTGGCACAGAGTATGCTTCGAACACCGGGGAGCTGTTTTTT. This codes for CASTPFGTEYASNTGELFF.

V is TRBV7-2 and J is TRBJ1-2; the D gene is possibly TRBD1 (5 bases). V was shortened by 6 bases and J by 4 bases, with 18 bases between the two germline ends. Germline loops: CDR1 SGHTA, CDR2 FQGNSA. This CDR3 comprises 15 residues. DNA for the CDR3: TGTGCCAGCAGGCCAGCCGGGGCGACCGCCTATGGCTACACCTTC. This gives the protein CASRPAGATAYGYTF.

This clonotype came up a few times. The chain is built from TRBV5-5 and TRBJ1-3, with 10 bases identical to TRBD1. Unmatched junction bases numbered 9, after V lost 6 bases and J lost 3 bases. Germline V lookup: CDR1 SGHKS, CDR2 YYEKEE (reference sequence). The CDR3 covers 16 residues. The CDR3 DNA reads as TGTGCCAGCAATCGAAGACAGGGGGCCCTTGGAAACACCATATATTTT. It translates to CASNRRQGALGNTIYF.

Relative to its sample, this clonotype is medium-sized (0.01 to 0.1%). The chain couples TRBV5-6 to TRBJ1-5, with D perhaps TRBD1 (5 bases). V was trimmed by 4 bases and J by 6 bases, leaving 14 bases between them. The CDR3 runs to 14 residues. From germline, CDR1 is SGHDT and CDR2 YYEEEE. The CDR3 DNA sequence: TGTGCCAGCAGCCTCCAAGGGGCTCGTCAGCCCCAGCATTTT. Its translation is CASSLQGARQPQHF.

CDR3 loop: CSAASSAASEQYF. CDR3 coding DNA: TGCAGTGCTGCCTCTAGCGCTGCTTCCGAGCAGTACTTC. J is TRBJ2-7 and V is TRBV20-1; the D gene is possibly TRBD2 (6 bases). CDR3 length: 13 amino acids. V was clipped by 5 bases and J by 6 bases, with 17 bases between them. CDR1 DFQATT and CDR2 SNEGSKA come from the germline V gene (reference sequence).

This rearrangement joins TRBV19 to TRBJ1-1; D is perhaps TRBD1 (5 bases). Trimming took 2 bases from V and 3 from J, leaving 13 bases between them. The CDR3 runs to 15 residues. The V gene's germline CDR1 is LNHDA and CDR2 SQIVND (reference sequence). The DNA for the CDR3 is TGTGCCAGTAGTATACCGGGGCGTGGGGACACTGAAGCTTTCTTT. Its translation is CASSIPGRGDTEAFF.

CDR3 sequence (DNA): TGTGCCAGCAGCGGACTAGCGGGGGAATTCTACGAGCAGTACTTC. Residues: CASSGLAGEFYEQYF. The chain carries TRBV5-6 and TRBJ2-7, with 13 bases matching TRBD2. Per the germline V gene, CDR1 is SGHDT and CDR2 is YYEEEE. The V segment lost 4 bases and the J segment 3 bases; nucleotides outside the gene matches: 4. The CDR3 extends over 15 amino acids.

The V call is TRBV5-1, the J call TRBJ2-1; D gene uncertain. V was pared by 0 bases and J by 7 bases, with 5 bases between. Germline V CDR1 and CDR2: SGHRS, YFSETQ. CDR3 size: 12 residues. CDR3 DNA sequence: TGCGCCAGCAGCTTGGAACGTAATGAGCAGTTCTTC. Protein: CASSLERNEQFF.

Only a few counts were recorded for this clonotype. This sequence joins TRBV6-5 and TRBJ1-6, with 11 bases matching TRBD1. Germline V gives CDR1 MNHEY, CDR2 SVGAGI. CDR3 length equals 15 residues. V gave up 0 bases and J gave up 10 bases; unmatched junction bases: 2. CDR3 region: CASSYSRTGGSPLHF. The CDR3 bases are TGTGCCAGCAGTTACTCGAGGACAGGGGGCTCACCCCTCCACTTT.

V is TRBV6-5 and J is TRBJ2-7, with a weak D call TRBD2 (6 bases). From germline, CDR1 is MNHEY and CDR2 SVGAGI. The V gene lost 5 bases and the J gene lost 0 bases, with 14 bases spanning the gap. CDR3 length equals 15 residues. The CDR3 here is CASSPRGTYSYEQYF. The CDR3 nucleotides are TGTGCCAGCAGTCCCCGGGGGACCTACTCCTACGAGCAGTACTTC.

V and J are TRBV24-1 and TRBJ2-1; 7 nucleotides line up with TRBD1. Germline assignment: CDR1 KGHDR and CDR2 SFDVKD. V gave up 4 bases and J gave up 8 bases; unmatched junction bases: 4. The CDR3 has 13 amino acids. CDR3 region: CATSEVTGDEQFF. The CDR3 region has the DNA TGTGCCACCAGTGAGGTAACAGGGGATGAGCAGTTCTTC.

In its sample, this clonotype ranks as medium-sized (0.01 to 0.1%). V and J are TRBV6-5 and TRBJ2-5; the D gene is possibly TRBD1 (6 bases). Germline V gene sequence: CDR1 MNHEY, CDR2 SVGAGI. The CDR3 runs to 14 residues. With 3 bases removed from V and 0 bases from J, the gap between germline ends came to 8 bases. The CDR3 DNA is TGTGCCAGCAGTTATGGACAGAACCAAGAGACCCAGTACTTC. Amino acid sequence: CASSYGQNQETQYF.